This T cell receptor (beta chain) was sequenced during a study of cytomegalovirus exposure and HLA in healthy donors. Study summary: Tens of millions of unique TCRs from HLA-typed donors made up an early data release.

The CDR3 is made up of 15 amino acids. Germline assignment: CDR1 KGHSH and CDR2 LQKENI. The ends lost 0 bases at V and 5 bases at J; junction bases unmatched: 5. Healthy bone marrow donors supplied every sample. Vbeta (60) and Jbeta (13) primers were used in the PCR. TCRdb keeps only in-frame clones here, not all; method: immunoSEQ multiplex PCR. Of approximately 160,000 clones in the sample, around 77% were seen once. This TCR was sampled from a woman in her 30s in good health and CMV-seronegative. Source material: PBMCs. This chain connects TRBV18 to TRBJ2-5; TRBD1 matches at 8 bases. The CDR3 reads CASSPPDRVFETQYF. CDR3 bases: TGTGCCAGCTCACCACCGGACAGGGTCTTCGAGACCCAGTACTTC.